The 20 T cell receptor beta chains below all came from one sample that was sequenced in a study of beta chain features in type 1 diabetes. All of the isolated RNA was reverse transcribed, so expressed TCRB transcripts were sequenced. Produced via immunoSEQ multiplex PCR; TCRdb's table is partial and in-frame only. Seen here are over 100,000 clones, 30% to 50% observed once, and the top ten hold roughly 0.064%. Sample: stem cell memory CD4+ T cells from blood. Receptors originate from a woman aged 18-35 years in good health.

The rearrangement links TRBV6-1 to TRBJ2-3, with 13 bases aligning to TRBD2. Germline lookup yields CDR1 MNHNS and CDR2 SASEGT. The CDR3 consists of 16 residues. J lost 5 bases, V lost 4 bases, and 6 bases had no gene match. CDR3 residues: CASSARTSGRGDTQYF. Here the CDR3 DNA reads TGTGCCAGCAGTGCCCGGACTAGCGGGAGAGGAGATACGCAGTATTTT.

This sequence joins TRBV6-5 and TRBJ1-2; D is uncertain. There are 14 residues in the CDR3. Trimming pared 4 bases from V and 7 bases from J, leaving 16 bases between. The V gene's germline CDR1 is MNHEY and CDR2 SVGAGI. The CDR3 DNA is TGTGCCAGCAGTTCTTCAGGAGGGTTCCGTGGCTACACCTTC. Translation gives CASSSSGGFRGYTF.

The rearrangement links TRBV18 to TRBJ1-1; no reliable D call. V was cut by 6 bases and J by 4 bases, with 12 bases left in between. The CDR3 spans 13 residues. The germline V gene has CDR1 KGHSH and CDR2 LQKENI. CDR3 loop: CASSQDEGTEAFF. CDR3 sequence (DNA): TGTGCCAGCTCGCAAGACGAGGGCACTGAAGCTTTCTTT. Complete variable domain (other parts from reference TRBV18 and TRBJ1-1): NAGVMQNPRHLVRRRGQEARLRCSPMKGHSHVYWYRQLPEEGLKFMVYLQKENIIDESGMPKERFSAEFPKEGPSILRIQQVVRGDSAAYFCASSQDEGTEAFFGQGTRLTVV.

This clone was picked up a small number of times. The rearrangement links TRBV7-3 to TRBJ1-1; D is unresolved. The germline V and J ends were trimmed by 2 bases and 0 bases, with 10 bases remaining between them. The CDR3 covers 15 residues. Per germline, CDR1 SGHTA and CDR2 FQGTGA. The CDR3 here is CASSLGPGVNTEAFF. CDR3 coding DNA: TGTGCCAGCAGCTTAGGCCCGGGAGTGAACACTGAAGCTTTCTTT.

The chain recombines TRBV4-1 with TRBJ2-7, with D perhaps TRBD2 (5 bases). The CDR3 runs to 15 residues. Germline V lookup: CDR1 MGHRA, CDR2 YSYEKL. Trimming stripped 1 base from V and 5 bases from J, with 15 bases between. DNA for the CDR3: TGCGCCAGCAGCCAAGCGCCGGGGTCGACCCACGAGCAGTACTTC. Its protein product is CASSQAPGSTHEQYF.

This clone has more than one count but fewer than ten. J is TRBJ2-4 and V is TRBV7-9; D call uncertain. Trimming took off 5 bases at V and 1 base at J, with 15 bases between the two ends. The germline V gene has CDR1 SEHNR and CDR2 FQNEAQ (reference sequence). This CDR3 has 16 residues. The CDR3 DNA reads TGTGCCAGCAGCCTACAGAGTCACCATGCCAAAAACATTCAGTACTTC. This encodes CASSLQSHHAKNIQYF.

This clone was found many times. V is TRBV29-1 and J is TRBJ2-1; D is uncertain. Trimming shortened V by 8 bases and J by 6 bases, and 11 bases separated the two germline ends. Per the germline V gene, CDR1 is SQVTM and CDR2 is ANQGSEA. The CDR3 length is 11 residues. This CDR3 is CSITNFNEQFF. Written as DNA, the CDR3 is TGCAGCATCACGAACTTCAATGAGCAGTTCTTC.

This clone was observed a handful of times. The rearrangement uses TRBV7-6 and TRBJ2-3; 8 bases fit TRBD1. Unmatched junction bases numbered 0, after V lost 3 bases and J lost 1 base. The germline V gene has CDR1 SGHVS and CDR2 FNYEAQ. The CDR3 is 14 amino acids. DNA for the CDR3: TGTGCCAGCAGCTTGGACAGGGGCACAGATACGCAGTATTTT. Its translation: CASSLDRGTDTQYF.

In this sample, this clone turned up a few times. This chain links TRBV28 with TRBJ1-4, with 7 positions matching TRBD1. The CDR3 is 20 residues long. Germline trimming cut 5 bases from V and 0 bases from J; bases unmatched to any gene: 18. Germline V gene lookup returns CDR1 MDHEN and CDR2 SYDVKM. In nucleotides, the CDR3 is TGTGCCAGCAGTCCCATGGCGCTTAGGAACAGGGGAGCAACTAATGAAAAACTGTTTTTT. Protein: CASSPMALRNRGATNEKLFF.

Only a few counts were recorded for this clone. This sequence joins TRBV19 and TRBJ2-1; the D gene is possibly TRBD2 (5 bases). CDR1 LNHDA and CDR2 SQIVND come from the germline V gene (reference sequence). The CDR3 length is 18 residues. Between the trimmed V and J ends, which lost 1 base and 8 bases, there was a span of 24 bases. CDR3 protein: CASSIGLRSSPRTHEQFF. CDR3 DNA sequence: TGTGCCAGTAGTATAGGTCTGCGGAGCTCCCCTAGGACTCATGAGCAGTTCTTC. The full variable domain, in which reference TRBV19 and TRBJ2-1 provide the parts outside the CDR3, is DGGITQSPKYLFRKEGQNVTLSCEQNLNHDAMYWYRQDPGQGLRLIYYSQIVNDFQKGDIAEGYSVSREKKESFPLTVTSAQKNPTAFYLCASSIGLRSSPRTHEQFFGPGTRLTVL.

J is TRBJ2-7 and V is TRBV4-1, with TRBD2 identical over 11 bases. The V and J ends lost 4 bases and 3 bases, in that order; junction bases with no gene match: 5. The CDR3 is 15 residues long. Germline V gene sequence: CDR1 MGHRA, CDR2 YSYEKL. The CDR3 nucleotides read TGCGCCAGCAGCCTAGGACTAGCGGGCATCTACGAGCAGTACTTC. Translating it yields CASSLGLAGIYEQYF.

This clone was seen a handful of times. The V gene is TRBV19, the J gene TRBJ2-1; 7 bases are shared with TRBD1. Trimming took 9 bases from V and 7 from J; bases not matched to a gene: 9. The CDR3 contains 13 residues. Germline values: CDR1 LNHDA, CDR2 SQIVND (reference sequence). DNA of the CDR3: TGTGCCAGCCAAGACAGGGTTCCGAATGAGCAGTTCTTC. Encoded protein: CASQDRVPNEQFF.

This clone was recorded a few times. The chain employs TRBV7-2 and TRBJ1-1; TRBD1 is a possible D gene (6 bases). This CDR3 is 13 amino acids long. The germline CDR1 and CDR2 sequences are SGHTA and FQGNSA. Trimming removed 5 bases at V and 1 base at J, with 8 bases between. The CDR3 sequence is CASSPTGNTEAFF. The CDR3 DNA reads as TGTGCCAGCAGCCCGACAGGGAACACTGAAGCTTTCTTT.

The rearrangement links TRBV29-1 to TRBJ2-3, with 9 bases identical to TRBD1. J lost 0 bases, V lost 3 bases, and 13 bases had no gene match. CDR1 is SQVTM, CDR2 ANQGSEA, per germline. There are 18 residues in the CDR3. This CDR3 is CSVEPAGTGMSSTDTQYF. The CDR3 DNA sequence: TGCAGCGTTGAGCCCGCCGGGACAGGGATGTCTAGCACAGATACGCAGTATTTT.

This sequence joins TRBV28 and TRBJ2-1, with TRBD2 identical over 8 bases. The J segment lost 7 bases and the V segment lost 6 bases, leaving 26 bases of the junction unmatched. Germline V gene sequence: CDR1 MDHEN, CDR2 SYDVKM. CDR3 length equals 20 residues. The CDR3: CASRLRRRGSGGPFENEQFF. CDR3 DNA sequence: TGTGCCAGCAGACTTAGACGGAGGGGGTCGGGAGGGCCGTTTGAGAATGAGCAGTTCTTC. The full variable domain, its missing parts supplied by reference TRBV28 and TRBJ2-1, is DVKVTQSSRYLVKRTGEKVFLECVQDMDHENMFWYRQDPGLGLRLIYFSYDVKMKEKGDIPEGYSVSREKKERFSLILESASTNQTSMYLCASRLRRRGSGGPFENEQFFGPGTRLTVL.

This chain joins TRBV27 and TRBJ2-5, with 9 bases that match TRBD2. The germline CDR1 and CDR2 sequences are MNHEY and SMNVEV (reference sequence). Trimming took 2 bases from V and 2 from J; bases not matched to a gene: 3. This CDR3 is 15 amino acids long. The CDR3, as DNA: TGTGCCAGCAGTTTAGGAGCGGGAGGACAAGAGACCCAGTACTTC. The encoded protein is CASSLGAGGQETQYF.

The CDR3 nucleotides read TGTGCCAGCAGCTTACAGGGACTAGCGGGAGAGCAGTACTTC. This translates into CASSLQGLAGEQYF. This sequence joins TRBV5-4 and TRBJ2-7; 13 bases fit TRBD2. In germline, CDR1 is SGHNT, CDR2 YYREEE (reference sequence). Trimming removed 2 bases from V and 7 bases from J; junction bases left unmatched: 3. The CDR3 runs to 14 residues.

The genes are TRBV29-1 and TRBJ2-1; D remains ambiguous. V was clipped by 2 bases and J by 7 bases, with 6 bases between them. The CDR3 is made up of 11 amino acids. Looked up from germline, CDR1 is SQVTM and CDR2 is ANQGSEA. The CDR3 loop is CSVEKRNEQFF. The CDR3 DNA sequence: TGCAGCGTTGAAAAGAGGAATGAGCAGTTCTTC.

This clone was counted between two and nine times. The chain has TRBV19 and TRBJ2-7; 9 nucleotides match TRBD1. Germline CDR1 reads LNHDA; CDR2 reads SQIVND (reference sequence). V lost 4 bases to trimming and J lost 6 bases; unmatched junction nucleotides: 4. CDR3 length: 13 residues. The CDR3 bases are TGTGCCAGTAGTAATCGGGGACAGGGCGAGCAGTACTTC. Translated: CASSNRGQGEQYF.

J is TRBJ2-1 and V is TRBV6-1; no definite D call. Germline V CDR1 and CDR2: MNHNS, SASEGT. CDR3 length: 14 amino acids. Trimming left V 3 bases short and J 3 bases short, with 9 bases between. The CDR3 loop reads CASSEQIFYNEQFF. The CDR3 coding sequence is TGTGCCAGCAGTGAGCAGATTTTCTACAATGAGCAGTTCTTC.